The subject of this entry is one T cell receptor (beta chain). This clone occurred a few times. There is no known antigen for this receptor. The record has no base qualities; no much larger clone is one base away. Healthy HIV-negative adults with no recently reported acute infections or vaccinations were included as donors. Only Caucasian adults living in Nashville, Tennessee, USA were represented among the donors. CD4+ T cells were enriched by magnetic negative selection, after which naive cells were positively selected on CD45RA and the negative fraction was taken as the memory subset. After blood collection by leukapheresis, PBMCs were isolated using Ficoll-Histopaque density gradient centrifugation and then cryopreserved in the vapor phase of liquid nitrogen. Analytical flow cytometry was used to check the purity and quantity of every magnetically sorted T cell population. Genomic DNA was isolated from each sorted fraction and quantified by UV absorbance on a Nanodrop 2000c.

This record comes from a study of shared clonotypes between healthy human individuals (dated by TCRdb to the early 2020s). As for the study more broadly: Three men and a couple of women, aged 18 to 49 years, made up the cohort. For each donor, three plates each were used for CD4 naive and CD4 memory, two plates were used for CD8 naive, and one plate was used for CD8 memory. The study deeply sequenced blood TCR repertoires of five healthy adults to estimate repertoire size and the extent of clonotype sharing between individuals. To increase sequencing depth and limit assay-specific biases, TCR repertoire library preparation and sequencing were carried out by different laboratories using diverse techniques. Leukapheresis yielded between about 0.94 and 8.9 billion PBMCs per donor. The paper's findings and limits, for the study overall: When a few donors were compared, the shared fraction of clonotypes was around 5% for naive CD4, 3.5% to 4% for naive CD8, 2.3% for memory CD4, and 0.35% to 0.5% for memory CD8. Higher generation probabilities were observed for clonotypes shared by all four sorted-subset donors than for non-shared clonotypes. Even with the large sequencing depth, rarefaction of the sorted-subset datasets indicated that sequencing was incomplete. The small number of donors limited the genetic and exposure-history diversity represented. Larger estimated clonotype richness was generally found for naive subsets than for memory subsets. Pairwise subsampling led to the expectation that sequencing depth would affect the degree of clonotype sharing among donors. Sampling was limited to blood, and TCR repertoires in tissue likely differ from TCR repertoires in blood.

Using the deep immunoSEQ assay, TCR CDR3 regions were amplified from genomic DNA by multiplex PCR. Genomic DNA extracted from each cell subset was distributed evenly over all wells of several immunoSEQ 96-well plates, and each plate served as one replicate. For sorted subsets, around 200 ng genomic DNA, equal to some 28,000 T cell genomes, was loaded into each replicate PCR. Purified libraries were quantified with a Qubit 3.0 fluorometer, sized on a Bioanalyzer 2100, and re-quantified with the KAPA Library Quantification kit. Every immunoSEQ 96-well plate was sequenced on a separate single-read 150-cycle Illumina NextSeq 550 flow cell. In the source study's methods: Because the immunoSEQ output held only junctional sequences and lacked quality scores, the filtering could not match the filtering applied to full-length reads. To assign V/J genes and CDR3, sequences were annotated against IMGT germline references using PyIR, a Python wrapper for IgBLAST v1.9. Reads were removed for weak V/J assignments (E-value above 1e-6), missing CDR3, stop codons, out-of-frame junctions, or ambiguous translated residues. V3J clonotypes were defined by identical inferred V gene, J gene, and CDR3 amino acid sequence. Percentage overlap between repertoires was calculated by dividing the number of shared unique clonotypes by the size of the smaller repertoire. Repertoire richness was assessed with RTK rarefaction, the Chao1 estimator, and Recon v2.1 estimates of unobserved clonotypes. OLGA was used to compute generation probabilities for all TCRbeta clonotypes that the gDNA method yielded from a few donors. Sourced from immuneACCESS, this table was stored by TCRdb with only in-frame sequences that have V and J called. A share of the clones is absent; for the studies checked, an unresolved V gene accounts for under half, and the remainder has no known explanation. The V and J calls and the clone size are those of that table, but D and trimming were determined from the DNA. This sample gives 780,000 or so clones in total; around 77% of them show up just once. The top ten constitute approximately 2% of the sample.

Trimming takes 6 bases from V and 11 bases from J, and the germline ends sit 14 bases apart. The cysteine opens and the phenylalanine closes a CDR3 of 12 amino acids. The sequence is cut down to CDR3 DNA, 36 bases in frame from base 1. The germline V gene gives CDR1 as MNHNS and CDR2 as SASEGT. Recombination joined TRBV6-1 with TRBJ1-5; no D gene can be assigned with confidence. The sequenced material came from memory CD4+ T cells sorted from blood. The cell subset or site label for this specimen denotes: CD45RA-negative fraction. The source is a woman in her 30s in good health. The sequence in DNA is TGTGCCAGCAGGGATAGCACACGTTCCCAGCATTTT. The translation is CASRDSTRSQHF.